This T cell receptor (beta chain) was obtained from a study of T cells after yellow fever vaccination. Findings of the study overall: Post-booster repertoires again held most primary-vaccination clones (about 96% CD4, roughly 89% CD8).

This clonotype appeared a few times. Its antigen is unidentified. Synthesis of TCR cDNA relied on 5'RACE template switching, which attached a universal primer site and UMIs. TCRdb itself ran the 5' RACE reads through MiXCR, one entry per CDR3 protein. The sample shows a few hundred thousand distinct CDR3 sequences, 10% to 15% of them seen only once. CDR1 and CDR2 (germline): SGHDT, YYEEEE. CDR3 length equals 15 residues. V was clipped by 5 bases and J by 2 bases, with 13 bases between them. This TCR came from a man aged 30 to 45 who received the YFV17D yellow fever vaccine. V and J are TRBV5-6 and TRBJ2-2; D gene unclear. This material consisted of CD4+ T cells sorted from PBMCs, taken 45 days after the yellow fever booster vaccination. The CDR3 coding sequence is TGTGCCAGCAGTTTGTTGACACTTAACACCGGGGAGCTGTTTTTT. Translation: CASSLLTLNTGELFF.